The 26 T cell receptor beta chains given below trace back to one sample, sequenced in a study of post-analysis software for immune sequencing data. Study-wide findings and caveats: Patients carried several TRBV segments more frequently than controls did, and TRBV5-6, TRBV5-1 and TRBV20-1 were among them.

Carried by the TCR beta cDNA libraries were unique molecular identifiers. One entry per CDR3 protein results from TCRdb running MiXCR on the PCR reads. The table lists approximately 150,000 distinct CDR3 sequences, over 25% of them singletons. The antigens of these receptors remain unknown. Sequencing was performed on blood. Receptors originate from a girl aged 10 to 17 with multiple sclerosis.

This clonotype was picked up a small number of times. The gene calls are TRBV5-1 and TRBJ2-7, with TRBD2 identical over 7 bases. Germline CDR1 SGHRS, CDR2 YFSETQ. Trimming removed 8 bases from V and 4 bases from J; junction bases left unmatched: 9. This CDR3 comprises 13 residues. CDR3 loop: CASRTSDIYEQYF. In DNA, the CDR3 is TGCGCCAGTCGGACTAGTGATATATACGAGCAGTACTTC.

On this clonotype itself: A single base separates this from a much larger clone, so it may be a read error. The chain has TRBV4-2 and TRBJ2-1, with 8 bases aligning to TRBD1. The assigned J gene may be wrong: the sequence end matches TRBJ2-7 better. The CDR3 contains 16 residues. The germline V gene has CDR1 LGHNA and CDR2 YNFKEQ. The CDR3 reads CASSRMTGALYNEQYF. Written as DNA, the CDR3 is TGTGCCAGCAGCCGGATGACAGGGGCACTCTACAATGAGCAGTACTTC.

Points on this clonotype: This may stem from a read error, because a much larger clone lies one nucleotide away. The CDR3 protein is CASSILAGADEQYF. The CDR3 nucleotides are TGTGCCAGCAGTATCCTAGCGGGAGCAGACGAGCAGTACTTC. The rearrangement links TRBV12-3 or TRBV12-4 to TRBJ2-7; 10 bases match TRBD2. V trimming: 5 bases; J trimming: 5 bases; junction bases outside the gene matches: 6. The length of the CDR3 is 14 residues.

This rearrangement joins TRBV14 to TRBJ1-2, with D unresolved. CDR1 and CDR2 from the germline V gene are SGHDN and FVKESK. This CDR3 is 17 amino acids long. V dropped 0 bases and J dropped 1 base, with 15 bases sitting between them. CDR3 amino acids: CASSQDPVSPINYGYTF. The DNA of the CDR3 is TGTGCCAGCAGCCAAGATCCCGTCTCGCCCATTAACTATGGCTACACCTTC.

The genes are TRBV12-3 or TRBV12-4 and TRBJ2-1; TRBD2 matches 8 bases. CDR3 length: 16 residues. Unmatched junction bases numbered 12, after V lost 6 bases and J lost 5 bases. The CDR3 is CASRRGGLALNNEQFF. The DNA for the CDR3 is TGTGCCAGCAGAAGGGGCGGACTAGCATTAAACAATGAGCAGTTCTTC.

The sample holds a few counts of this clonotype. This sequence joins TRBV6-2 or TRBV6-3 and TRBJ2-3; 13 nucleotides match TRBD2. The germline V gene has CDR1 MNHEY and CDR2 SVGEGT. The CDR3 sequence is 19 residues long. V dropped 1 base and J dropped 0; count of bases not matched to a gene: 7. In DNA form, the CDR3 reads TGTGCCAGCAGTTACTACGGACTAGCGGGAGACTCTAGCACAGATACGCAGTATTTT. It codes for CASSYYGLAGDSSTDTQYF.

The sample holds many counts of this clonotype. The chain couples TRBV5-1 to TRBJ2-3, with 7 bases fitting TRBD1. V dropped 0 bases and J dropped 1; count of bases not matched to a gene: 5. The CDR3 length is 16 residues. The V gene's germline CDR1 is SGHRS and CDR2 YFSETQ. The CDR3 protein is CASSLGQGFGTDTQYF. The CDR3 nucleotides are TGCGCCAGCAGCTTGGGACAGGGATTTGGCACAGATACGCAGTATTTT.

This sequence joins TRBV29-1 and TRBJ2-3; possibly TRBD1 for D (6 bases). V dropped 5 bases and J dropped 5 bases, with 17 bases sitting between them. The CDR3 spans 14 residues. Looked up from germline, CDR1 is SQVTM and CDR2 is ANQGSEA. CDR3 residues: CSVPGTSRVDTQYF. The DNA of the CDR3 is TGCAGCGTTCCCGGGACATCGCGGGTAGATACGCAGTATTTT.

J is TRBJ2-1 and V is TRBV30; D unclear. TRBJ2-7 explains the end of the DNA better; the J call may be wrong. CDR1 and CDR2 (germline): GTSNPN, SVGIG (reference sequence). CDR3 length equals 14 residues. The CDR3 nucleotides are TGTGCCTCCCTATCGGCGAGCTCCTACAATGAGCAGTACTTC. Encoded protein: CASLSASSYNEQYF.

This clonotype was recorded a few times. The chain joins TRBV6-2 or TRBV6-3 to TRBJ1-2; a possible D gene is TRBD1 (6 bases). V lost 0 bases to trimming and J lost 2 bases, with 22 bases between them. The germline V gene encodes CDR1 MNHEY and CDR2 SVGEGT. This CDR3 is built from 19 residues. The DNA of the CDR3 is TGTGCCAGCAGTTACTCGACTTGGATTTCACAGGGAGTCAACTATGGCTACACCTTC. Protein product: CASSYSTWISQGVNYGYTF.

This chain uses TRBV6-2 or TRBV6-3 with TRBJ2-7, with 9 positions matching TRBD1. The germline V gene has CDR1 MNHEY and CDR2 SVGEGT. This CDR3 spans 15 amino acids. V was clipped by 2 bases and J by 3 bases; unmatched bases: 5. CDR3 loop: CASSYPRTGDYEQYF. For the CDR3, the DNA is TGTGCCAGCAGTTACCCGCGGACAGGGGACTACGAGCAGTACTTC.

This clonotype was seen many times. V usage is TRBV5-1 and J usage is TRBJ1-5; unclear D gene. The CDR3 is 13 amino acids. CDR1 and CDR2 from the germline V gene are SGHRS and YFSETQ. Trimming shortened V by 2 bases and J by 3 bases, and 6 bases separated the two germline ends. The CDR3 protein is CASSLELNQPQHF. The CDR3 DNA reads TGCGCCAGCAGCTTAGAGCTCAATCAGCCCCAGCATTTT.

Only a few counts were recorded for this clonotype. V and J are TRBV3-1 and TRBJ1-1; D not certain. Germline V gives CDR1 LGHDT, CDR2 YNNKEL (reference sequence). V was cut by 6 bases and J by 1 base, with 9 bases left in between. This CDR3 region has 13 residues. The DNA for the CDR3 is TGTGCCAGCAGTCCCGCCGCGAACACTGAAGCTTTCTTT. This translates into CASSPAANTEAFF.

This clonotype was observed at least ten times. J is TRBJ2-3 and V is TRBV7-2, with 14 bases matching TRBD2. The CDR3 sequence is 19 residues long. V dropped 4 bases and J dropped 4; count of bases not matched to a gene: 13. The germline CDR1 and CDR2 sequences are SGHTA and FQGNSA. The CDR3 protein is CASSSMRLAGGRNADTQYF. The DNA of the CDR3 is TGTGCCAGCAGCTCGATGAGACTAGCGGGAGGGCGTAATGCAGATACGCAGTATTTT.

This chain's CDR3 is CASSQAYTEAFF. The CDR3 DNA reads TGCGCCAGCAGCCAAGCCTACACTGAAGCTTTCTTT. The chain links TRBV4-1 to TRBJ1-1, with no clear D. This CDR3 has 12 amino acids. Trimming pared 1 base from V and 3 bases from J, leaving 3 bases between. Germline lookup yields CDR1 MGHRA and CDR2 YSYEKL.

This clonotype was counted once. At one end the junction does not follow the germline gene, possibly because of a read error. This sequence joins TRBV5-1 and TRBJ2-3; D is unclear. Germline CDR1 and CDR2: SGHRS and YFSETQ. The CDR3 covers 14 residues. In DNA form, the CDR3 reads TGCACCAGATTAGGTCCTGCCTTAACAGATACGCAGTATTTT. Protein sequence: CTRLGPALTDTQYF. The full variable domain, rest sourced from reference TRBV5-1 and TRBJ2-3, is KAGVTQTPRYLIKTRGQQVTLSCSPISGHRSVSWYQQTPGQGLQFLFEYFSETQRNKGNFPGRFSGRQFSNSRSEMNVSTLELGDSALYLCTRLGPALTDTQYFGPGTRLTVL.

As regards this clonotype: A read error may explain this, as a much larger clone is one base away. This CDR3 is CASSLSGSGSQNEQYF. CDR3 in DNA: TGTGCCAGCAGCTTATCTGGTAGCGGGAGTCAAAATGAGCAGTACTTC. V and J are TRBV7-3 and TRBJ2-7, with 9 nucleotides matching TRBD2. The CDR3 extends over 16 amino acids. Germline V CDR1 and CDR2: SGHTA, FQGTGA. The ends lost 2 bases at V and 7 bases at J; junction bases unmatched: 12.

This clonotype has more than one count but fewer than ten. V and J are TRBV5-1 and TRBJ2-5, with 8 bases identical to TRBD2. Per the germline V gene, CDR1 is SGHRS and CDR2 is YFSETQ. The CDR3 spans 16 residues. The ends lost 1 base at V and 4 bases at J; junction bases unmatched: 9. The CDR3 protein is CASSLSPAGEGETQYF. The CDR3 bases are TGCGCCAGCAGCTTGTCTCCAGCGGGAGAGGGAGAGACCCAGTACTTC.

There are many counts of this clonotype. The rearrangement joins TRBV6-1 to TRBJ1-2; D is ambiguous. The CDR3 is 13 amino acids. Trimming stripped 6 bases from V and 2 bases from J, with 10 bases between. The V gene's germline CDR1 is MNHNS and CDR2 SASEGT. The CDR3 DNA reads TGTGCCAGCAGGTCGGTTTCGAACTATGGCTACACCTTC. It encodes CASRSVSNYGYTF.

This clonotype has only a few counts. The chain carries TRBV20-1 and TRBJ1-2, with 9 bases that match TRBD1. CDR1 is DFQATT and CDR2 is SNEGSKA in the germline V gene (reference sequence). The length of the CDR3 is 15 residues. Trimming took 0 bases from V and 5 from J; bases not matched to a gene: 7. The CDR3 nucleotides read TGCAGTGCTAGAGACCGGGACAGGGTGTTGTATGGCTACACCTTC. It specifies CSARDRDRVLYGYTF.

This clonotype has just a few counts. This sequence joins TRBV7-8 and TRBJ2-7; TRBD1 matches at 10 bases. Germline V gene data show CDR1 as SGHVS and CDR2 as FQNEAQ. V lost 2 bases, J lost 9 bases, and 16 bases stayed unmatched. This CDR3 contains 17 residues. The CDR3 sequence is CASSLLVRDRGPPRQYF. CDR3 DNA sequence: TGTGCCAGCAGCTTACTAGTCCGGGACAGGGGTCCCCCTCGGCAGTACTTC.

This CDR3 reads CASMGRNTDTQYF. The CDR3 DNA is TGTGCCAGCATGGGGAGAAACACAGATACGCAGTATTTT. The chain couples TRBV28 to TRBJ2-3, with D possibly being TRBD2 (5 bases). Germline CDR1 MDHEN, CDR2 SYDVKM. The CDR3 loop spans 13 amino acids. The V end was cut by 7 bases, the J end by 2 bases, with 10 bases between.

This clonotype was seen only a few times. An end of the junction differs from the germline gene, which may be a read error. J is TRBJ2-4 and V is TRBV28, with 10 bases matching TRBD2. The DNA end lines up better with TRBJ2-7; the J call may be wrong. CDR1 MDHEN and CDR2 SYDVKM come from the germline V gene. There are 15 residues in the CDR3. The CDR3 DNA is TGTGACAGCAGTTTATCCCCACTAGCGGGGCACGAGCAGTACTTC. The encoded protein is CDSSLSPLAGHEQYF.

This chain links TRBV29-1 with TRBJ2-7, with D perhaps TRBD1 or TRBD2 (5 bases each). The germline V gene has CDR1 SQVTM and CDR2 ANQGSEA. CDR3 length: 15 amino acids. V was pared by 0 bases and J by 3 bases, with 15 bases between. CDR3 DNA sequence: TGCAGCGTTGAAGACAGGGACGGCGCCAACTACGAGCAGTACTTC. This codes for CSVEDRDGANYEQYF.

This clonotype was detected ten times or more. The chain is built from TRBV18 and TRBJ2-7; 13 positions agree with TRBD2. Trimming at V came to 6 bases and at J to 6 bases, leaving 5 bases not matched to a gene. The CDR3 covers 14 residues. Germline V gene lookup returns CDR1 KGHSH and CDR2 LQKENI. CDR3 nucleotides: TGTGCCAGCTCCTACGGACTAGCGGGAGCCGAGCAGTACTTC. Amino acids: CASSYGLAGAEQYF.

Points on this clonotype: This could be a read error, since a much larger clone is one nucleotide away. CDR3 residues: CACSPRTGNGYTF. Written as DNA, the CDR3 is TGTGCCTGCAGTCCCCGGACAGGGAATGGCTACACCTTC. The chain couples TRBV12-3 or TRBV12-4 to TRBJ1-2; 8 nucleotides align to TRBD1. This CDR3 is built from 13 residues.